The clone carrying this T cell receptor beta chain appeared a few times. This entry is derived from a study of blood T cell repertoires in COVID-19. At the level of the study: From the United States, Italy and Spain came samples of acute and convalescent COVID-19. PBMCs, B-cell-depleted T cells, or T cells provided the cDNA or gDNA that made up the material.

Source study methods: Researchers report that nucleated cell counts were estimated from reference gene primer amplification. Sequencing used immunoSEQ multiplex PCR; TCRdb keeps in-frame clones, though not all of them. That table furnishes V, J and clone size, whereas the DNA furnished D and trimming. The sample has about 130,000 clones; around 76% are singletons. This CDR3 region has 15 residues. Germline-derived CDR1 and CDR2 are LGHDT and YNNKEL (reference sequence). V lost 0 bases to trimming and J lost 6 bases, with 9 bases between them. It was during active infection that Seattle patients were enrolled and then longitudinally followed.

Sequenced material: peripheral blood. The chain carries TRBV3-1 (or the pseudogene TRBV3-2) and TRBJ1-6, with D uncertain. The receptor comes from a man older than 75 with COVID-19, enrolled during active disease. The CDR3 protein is CASSQDVRGNSPLHF. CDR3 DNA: TGTGCCAGCAGCCAAGATGTACGGGGTAATTCACCCCTCCACTTT.